This TCR beta chain was retrieved from a study of CD8 T cell repertoires and HIV-1 epitope variants (dated by TCRdb to the early 2020s). About the study as a whole: T cells were stimulated in separate culture wells with each of twenty-five peptides representing autologous and known Gag and Nef epitope variants. Control conditions included a CMV, EBV and flu peptide pool, the Ebola AY9 epitope as negative control, and a no-peptide well. Tested epitopes included three Gag epitope families and Nef HW9 and YT9. T cells were enriched using the EasySep Human T Cell Enrichment Kit and were co-cultured with equal numbers of autologous T cell-negative cells serving as antigen-presenting cells. The cultures were grown for roughly nine days in IMDM with gentamicin, and half of the media was changed on days 3 and 7 with IL-2, IL-7 and IL-15 added. An aliquot of 1M T cells was set aside as an uncultured baseline condition, separate from the 80 or so T cell cultures. A total of around 83 T cell cultures were run, with each culture condition performed in triplicate except for one peptide, which was performed in duplicate.

The EasySep Human CD8+ T Cell Enrichment Kit was used on day 10 to isolate CD8+ T cells from every culture. Study-level results and caveats: The Nef KF9 family was recognized by five clonotypes and the HW9 family by one, and no responses to the TAALDMSHF plasma variant were observed. The study identified about nine antigen-specific TCR beta clonotypes, 5 or 6 of which appeared to be cross-reactive for autologous or known escape epitope variants. The assay identified only TCR beta chains and indicated proliferation to antigen, not T cell function or cytokine profile.

Sequencing of TCR beta CDR3 regions was done on the immunoSEQ platform at survey depth. The QIAamp DNA micro kit was used to extract genomic DNA from every cultured and uncultured CD8+ T cell population. The authors' pipeline ran thus. Samples with fewer than 5,000 productive reads were excluded, resulting in the removal of about 6.5% of the 75 HIV peptide-stimulated cultures. A MANAFEST web app trimmed sequences to CDR3 and removed nonproductive sequences, CDR3s under 5 amino acids, and those not starting C or ending F/W. Antigen-specific clonotypes had to expand in at least 2 of 3 replicates versus no-peptide control at FDR 0.01, only within one epitope family. Specific clonotypes also needed at least fivefold higher frequency than in wells stimulated with peptides from other epitope families. Drawn from immuneACCESS, this table holds only the in-frame rearrangements with V and J called that TCRdb kept. Clones are partly lost; checked studies trace under half to an unresolved V gene and leave the rest unexplained. That table gives V, J and clone size, and the DNA gave D and trimming. The sample profile shows thousands of clones; approximately 61% of them were found once. The ten largest clones capture about 47% of the sample.

The CDR3 sequence holds 14 residues, the cysteine and phenylalanine included. CDR3 DNA only is kept here, 42 bases in frame from base 1. CDR1 and CDR2 (LNHNV, YYDKDF) derive from the germline V gene (reference sequence). V was cut back by 6 bases and J by 1 base, leaving a gap of 10 bases between them. To note about this clone: It has no known antigen specificity. Base-call qualities are not available, and no considerably larger clone is one nucleotide away.

Sequencing used cultured CD8+ T cells derived from PBMCs. Rearrangement joined TRBV15 to TRBJ1-5; a tentative D match to TRBD1 spans 5 bases. This receptor was identified in a male donor with HIV. The sequence in DNA is TGTGCCACCAGAGATTGGGACAGCAATCAGCCCCAGCATTTT. Translation gives CATRDWDSNQPQHF. With the rest looked up from the reference TRBV15 and TRBJ1-5 genes rather than sequenced, the full variable domain is DAMVIQNPRYQVTQFGKPVTLSCSQTLNHNVMYWYQQKSSQAPKLLFHYYDKDFNNEADTPDNFQSRRPNTSFCFLDIRSPGLGDTAMYLCATRDWDSNQPQHFGDGTRLSIL.